In this sample, the clone carrying this TCR beta chain turned up a few times. In the original processing: Reference gene primer amplification gave nucleated cell count estimates. Here immunoSEQ multiplex PCR was the method, and the copy in TCRdb shows in-frame clones only, minus some. D and trimming come from the DNA, and the V and J calls and clone size come from that table. The sample includes under 95,000 clones, roughly 85% of them seen just once. Trimming removed 2 bases from V and 5 bases from J, with 7 bases in between. Germline values: CDR1 LNHDA, CDR2 SQIVND (reference sequence). The CDR3 has 14 amino acids. These data are taken from a study of blood T cell repertoires in COVID-19. Across the study: Sources were T cells, B-cell-depleted T cells, or PBMCs; the material itself was cDNA or gDNA.

The chain recombines TRBV19 with TRBJ1-6, with D unclear. Sample: peripheral blood. The clonotype comes from a human donor in a cohort sampled during active COVID-19. The CDR3 DNA sequence: TGTGCCAGTAGTATACAGGTTAATAATTCACCCCTCCACTTT. Protein product: CASSIQVNNSPLHF. Full variable domain (remainder filled in from reference TRBV19 and TRBJ1-6): DGGITQSPKYLFRKEGQNVTLSCEQNLNHDAMYWYRQDPGQGLRLIYYSQIVNDFQKGDIAEGYSVSREKKESFPLTVTSAQKNPTAFYLCASSIQVNNSPLHFGNGTRLTVT.